Listed below are T cell receptor beta chains from one sample, sequenced in a study of OX40 agonist ivuxolimab in advanced cancers. Here immunoSEQ multiplex PCR was the method, and the copy in TCRdb shows in-frame clones only, minus some. The table shows tens of thousands of clones, with roughly 84% occurring only once. Sequencing used CD4+ or CD8+ T cells sorted from blood, obtained in a trial of the OX40 agonist ivuxolimab. The receptor source for this set is an adult with an advanced solid tumor such as melanoma, head and neck, liver or kidney cancer. Each CDR3 is given with its conserved first and last residue. D genes are given only for firm matches. Size is omitted from some rows. Given values are once, few, many or a class for expanded clones.

J gene,clone size,V gene,D gene,CDR3 protein,CDR3 DNA
TRBJ1-3,.,TRBV5-5,.,CASSLVSSGNTIYF,TGTGCCAGCAGCTTGGTCAGCTCTGGAAACACCATATATTTT
TRBJ2-5,.,TRBV2,.,CASSESPANLQETQYF,TGTGCCAGCAGTGAAAGCCCAGCCAACCTTCAAGAGACCCAGTACTTC
TRBJ1-1,.,TRBV30,.,CAWSVRFSRGGSGTEAFF,TGTGCCTGGAGTGTACGATTCTCTCGGGGAGGGAGTGGCACTGAAGCTTTCTTT
TRBJ1-2,.,TRBV7-2,TRBD1,CASSLRTGGTYGYTF,TGTGCCAGCAGCTTGAGGACAGGGGGCACCTATGGCTACACCTTC
TRBJ2-5,.,TRBV18,.,CASSDTSRQETQYF,TGTGCCAGCTCAGACACTAGCCGCCAAGAGACCCAGTACTTC
TRBJ2-5,.,TRBV10-2,.,CANPTGAQETQYF,TGCGCCAACCCGACAGGAGCCCAAGAGACCCAGTACTTC
TRBJ1-1,once,TRBV18,.,CASSGTLNTEAFF,TGTGCCAGCTCAGGGACCCTGAACACTGAAGCTTTCTTT
TRBJ1-1,.,TRBV7-6,.,CASSLDGGNTEAFF,TGTGCCAGCAGCTTAGACGGGGGGAACACTGAAGCTTTCTTT
TRBJ1-1,.,TRBV7-3,TRBD1,CASSLNPTGGSGEAFF,TGTGCCAGCAGCTTAAATCCCACAGGGGGCTCGGGTGAAGCTTTCTTT
TRBJ1-2,.,TRBV19,.,CASSIGTEDYGYTF,TGTGCCAGTAGTATTGGTACGGAGGACTATGGCTACACCTTC
TRBJ1-4,.,TRBV7-2,.,CASTPRERGNEKLFF,TGTGCCAGCACCCCCAGAGAGCGGGGTAATGAAAAACTGTTTTTT
TRBJ1-1,once,TRBV5-6,.,CASRPALVPRHNTEAFF,TGTGCCAGCAGACCTGCCCTTGTCCCCAGACACAACACTGAAGCTTTCTTT
TRBJ2-5,.,TRBV30,.,CAFPSQQGETQYF,TGTGCCTTCCCTTCGCAGCAAGGAGAGACCCAGTACTTC
TRBJ1-3,.,TRBV6-5,.,CATTRPSGNTIYF,TGTGCCACCACTCGTCCCTCTGGAAACACCATATATTTT
TRBJ2-5,.,TRBV19,TRBD2,CASSPRTSSETQYF,TGTGCCAGTAGTCCTCGGACTAGCAGCGAGACCCAGTACTTC